Reported below is one T cell receptor (beta chain). Some clones are missing from TCRdb's copy, which holds only in-frame ones; the method was immunoSEQ multiplex PCR. The sample lists under 250,000 clones; around 90% were seen once. The sample originates from a study of blood T cell repertoires in COVID-19. The CDR3 is 11 amino acids. The germline CDR1 and CDR2 sequences are DFQATT and SNEGSKA (reference sequence). The V call is TRBV20-1, the J call TRBJ1-1; weak D call: TRBD1 (5 bases). Sample: peripheral blood. The receptor's source is a man older than 75 with acute or convalescent COVID-19. The CDR3 DNA follows: TGCAGAGAACGGGGGAGCACTGAAGCTTTCTTT. Its translation: CRERGSTEAFF.